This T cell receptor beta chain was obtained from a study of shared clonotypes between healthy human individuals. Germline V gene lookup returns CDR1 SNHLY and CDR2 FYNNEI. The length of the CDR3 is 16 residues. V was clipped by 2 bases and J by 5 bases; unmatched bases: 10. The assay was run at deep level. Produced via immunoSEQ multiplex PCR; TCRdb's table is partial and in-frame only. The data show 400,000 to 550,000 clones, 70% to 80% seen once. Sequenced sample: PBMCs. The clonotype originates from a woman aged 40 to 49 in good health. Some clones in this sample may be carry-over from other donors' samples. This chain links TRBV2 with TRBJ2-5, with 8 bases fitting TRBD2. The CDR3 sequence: CASSERVGRALETQYF. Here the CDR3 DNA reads TGTGCCAGCAGTGAAAGGGTCGGGAGGGCCCTCGAGACCCAGTACTTC.